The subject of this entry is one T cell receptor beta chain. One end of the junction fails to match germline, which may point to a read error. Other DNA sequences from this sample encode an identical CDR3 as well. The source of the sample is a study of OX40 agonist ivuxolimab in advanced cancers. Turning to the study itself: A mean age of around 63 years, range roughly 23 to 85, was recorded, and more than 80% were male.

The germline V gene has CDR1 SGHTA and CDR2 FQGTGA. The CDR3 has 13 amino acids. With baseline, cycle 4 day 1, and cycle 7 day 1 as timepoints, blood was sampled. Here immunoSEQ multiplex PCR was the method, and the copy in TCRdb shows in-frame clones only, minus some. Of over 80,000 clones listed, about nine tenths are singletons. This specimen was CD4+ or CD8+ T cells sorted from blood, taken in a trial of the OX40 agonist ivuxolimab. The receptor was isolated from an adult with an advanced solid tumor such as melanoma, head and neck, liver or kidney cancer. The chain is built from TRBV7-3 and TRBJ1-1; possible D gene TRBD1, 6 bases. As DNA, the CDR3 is TGTGCCAGCAGCTTACAGGGGAACACTGAAGCCTTCTTT. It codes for CASSLQGNTEAFF.